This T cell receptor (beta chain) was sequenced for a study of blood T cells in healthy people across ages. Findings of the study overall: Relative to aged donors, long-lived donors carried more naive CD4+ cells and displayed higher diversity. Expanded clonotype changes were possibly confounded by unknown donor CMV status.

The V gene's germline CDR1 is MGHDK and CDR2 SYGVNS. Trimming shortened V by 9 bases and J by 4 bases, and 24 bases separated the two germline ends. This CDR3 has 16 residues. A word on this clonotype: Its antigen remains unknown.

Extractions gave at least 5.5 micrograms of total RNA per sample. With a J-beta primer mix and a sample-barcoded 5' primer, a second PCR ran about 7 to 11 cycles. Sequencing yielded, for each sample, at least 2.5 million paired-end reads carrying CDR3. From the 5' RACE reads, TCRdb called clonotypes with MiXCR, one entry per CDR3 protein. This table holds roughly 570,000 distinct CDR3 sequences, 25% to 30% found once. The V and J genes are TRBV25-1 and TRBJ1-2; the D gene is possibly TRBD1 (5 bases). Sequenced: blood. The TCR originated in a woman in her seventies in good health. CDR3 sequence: CASFGAGYSEGYGYTF. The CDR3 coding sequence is TGTGCCAGTTTCGGGGCGGGATACTCGGAGGGCTATGGCTACACCTTC.